The clone carrying this T cell receptor beta chain was seen once. Antigen unknown. Generated by immunoSEQ multiplex PCR, the TCRdb table keeps only in-frame clones and is missing some. The sample has approximately 170,000 clones; around 90% are singletons. The sample originates from a study of radiation and T cells in renal cell carcinoma. Study outcomes and limitations: Baseline intratumoral clonotype presence is unknown without pretreatment biopsies.

The time point here: blood 4 weeks post-SBRT, at nephrectomy. Sample treatment: 15 Gy SBRT to primary tumor, nephrectomy 4 weeks later. Nephrectomy followed 15 Gy stereotactic body radiation by 4 weeks. Radiation-treated patients gave blood at baseline, week 2 and week 4. The CDR3 consists of 14 residues. Between the trimmed V and J ends, which lost 6 bases and 0 bases, there was a span of 9 bases. The germline V gene encodes CDR1 MNHNY and CDR2 SVGAGI (reference sequence). The origin of this receptor is a woman between 45 and 60 years old with renal cell carcinoma. This rearrangement joins TRBV6-6 to TRBJ2-1; D not certain. The sample in question was blood, obtained from a patient whose treatment included radiotherapy and nephrectomy. The CDR3 DNA follows: TGTGCCAGCAGACGGATGAGCTCCTACAATGAGCAGTTCTTC. The encoded protein is CASRRMSSYNEQFF.